A selection of T cell receptor beta chains follows, all from one sample in a study of blood T cell repertoires in COVID-19. Only in-frame clones appear in the TCRdb table, and some are missing; sequencing was by immunoSEQ multiplex PCR. The data contain approximately 60,000 clones, roughly 75% of them singletons. Sequencing used peripheral blood. The receptors come from a man between 60 and 75 years old with COVID-19, enrolled during active disease. Each CDR3 is given with its conserved first and last residue. A D gene is named only where the DNA matches it firmly. Clone size is stated in some rows and not others, as once, few, many or a class when expanded.

V gene: TRBV28
D gene: -
CDR3 length: 15
clone size: -
J gene: TRBJ1-5
CDR3 protein: CASSLRGQGNQPQHF
CDR3 DNA: TGTGCCAGCAGTTTACGCGGGCAGGGCAATCAGCCCCAGCATTTT

V gene: TRBV20-1
D gene: TRBD2
CDR3 length: 13
clone size: few
J gene: TRBJ2-7
CDR3 protein: CSASIGGIDEQYF
CDR3 DNA: TGCAGTGCTAGTATCGGGGGGATCGACGAGCAGTACTTC

V gene: TRBV2
D gene: -
CDR3 length: 14
clone size: -
J gene: TRBJ1-2
CDR3 protein: CASMKVALGDGYTF
CDR3 DNA: TGTGCCAGCATGAAGGTTGCTTTAGGGGATGGCTACACCTTC

V gene: TRBV21-1
D gene: -
CDR3 length: 16
clone size: few
J gene: TRBJ1-5
CDR3 protein: CASSRTGIGGNQPQHF
CDR3 DNA: TGTGCCAGCAGCAGGACAGGGATTGGGGGCAATCAGCCCCAGCATTTT

V gene: TRBV11-1
D gene: -
CDR3 length: 16
clone size: -
J gene: TRBJ1-3
CDR3 protein: CASSSGVPLSGNTIYF
CDR3 DNA: TGTGCCAGCAGCTCCGGGGTGCCTCTCTCTGGAAACACCATATATTTT

V gene: TRBV29-1
D gene: TRBD2
CDR3 length: 15
clone size: -
J gene: TRBJ2-3
CDR3 protein: CSIKGLAGKANTQYF
CDR3 DNA: TGCAGCATAAAAGGACTAGCGGGAAAGGCAAATACGCAGTATTTT

V gene: TRBV6-1
D gene: TRBD1
CDR3 length: 14
clone size: -
J gene: TRBJ2-5
CDR3 protein: CASSEDRARETQYF
CDR3 DNA: TGTGCCAGCAGTGAGGACAGGGCCCGGGAGACCCAGTACTTC

V gene: TRBV6-1
D gene: TRBD1
CDR3 length: 15
clone size: -
J gene: TRBJ1-2
CDR3 protein: CASSELPGTGVGYTF
CDR3 DNA: TGTGCCAGCAGTGAGCTCCCAGGGACAGGGGTTGGCTACACCTTC

V gene: TRBV7-9
D gene: TRBD1
CDR3 length: 15
clone size: -
J gene: TRBJ2-1
CDR3 protein: CASSPRQGERNEQFF
CDR3 DNA: TGTGCCAGCAGCCCCCGACAGGGGGAGAGGAATGAGCAGTTCTTC

V gene: TRBV6-4
D gene: -
CDR3 length: 14
clone size: -
J gene: TRBJ2-2
CDR3 protein: CASRVDWYTGELFF
CDR3 DNA: TGTGCCAGCAGAGTGGACTGGTACACCGGGGAGCTGTTTTTT

V gene: TRBV6-5
D gene: -
CDR3 length: 12
clone size: few
J gene: TRBJ2-1
CDR3 protein: CASSTGGAEQFF
CDR3 DNA: TGTGCCAGCAGTACAGGGGGGGCTGAGCAGTTCTTC

V gene: TRBV3-1/TRBV3-2
D gene: TRBD2
CDR3 length: 16
clone size: -
J gene: TRBJ2-4
CDR3 protein: CASSQSGGAGKNIQYF
CDR3 DNA: TGTGCCAGCAGCCAATCCGGGGGGGCTGGCAAAAACATTCAGTACTTC